Following are 18 T cell receptor beta chains from one sample sequenced in a study of beta chain features in type 1 diabetes. Overall study findings and caveats: In every one of the four CD4+ subsets, TCRB CDR3s were moderately but significantly shorter in Type 1 diabetes patients.

What was sequenced were expressed TCRB transcripts, since all of the isolated RNA had been reverse transcribed. The table came from immunoSEQ multiplex PCR; TCRdb's copy has only in-frame clones and leaves some out. This sample carries over 200,000 clones, approximately 10% of them seen once, and the ten largest clones take more than 0.015%. Antigen specificity for these receptors is unknown. Sequenced: naive CD4+ T cells from blood. The receptors derive from a man younger than 40 with type 1 diabetes.

The rearrangement uses TRBV7-8 and TRBJ2-5; D is perhaps TRBD1 (6 bases). Trimming pared 1 base from V and 2 bases from J, leaving 11 bases between. The CDR3 contains 15 residues. Germline V gene sequence: CDR1 SGHVS, CDR2 FQNEAQ. The CDR3 sequence is CASSLGPQGQETQYF. The CDR3 DNA reads TGTGCCAGCAGCTTAGGTCCCCAGGGGCAAGAGACCCAGTACTTC.

The chain joins TRBV23-1 to TRBJ1-1; D might be TRBD1 (6 bases). TRBV23-1 is an open reading frame, and its role is uncertain. The CDR3 runs to 16 residues. V was pared by 0 bases and J by 0 bases, with 11 bases between. CDR3: CASSQSTRTVNTEAFF. The CDR3 nucleotides are TGCGCCAGCAGTCAATCGACGCGGACAGTGAACACTGAAGCTTTCTTT.

For the CDR3, the DNA is TGTGCCAGCAGCCAAGATCCCCAGGGCAGCAATCAGCCCCAGCATTTT. Its translation is CASSQDPQGSNQPQHF. The V gene is TRBV4-2, the J gene TRBJ1-5; D might be TRBD1 (5 bases). Between the trimmed V and J ends, which lost 0 bases and 1 base, there was a span of 10 bases. The CDR3 spans 16 residues. The V gene's germline CDR1 is LGHNA and CDR2 YNFKEQ.

Concerning this clone: The sample contains more than one DNA sequence encoding this CDR3. The rearrangement joins TRBV11-2 to TRBJ2-3, with D perhaps TRBD1 (5 bases). V was clipped by 0 bases and J by 6 bases, with 7 bases between them. The CDR3 extends over 13 amino acids. Germline V gives CDR1 SGHAT, CDR2 FQNNGV. The CDR3 sequence is CASSLDQGDTQYF. DNA for the CDR3: TGTGCCAGCAGCTTAGATCAGGGCGATACGCAGTATTTT.

The chain employs TRBV5-6 and TRBJ1-1, with D possibly matching TRBD1 (5 bases). The CDR3 runs to 14 residues. Germline V gene lookup returns CDR1 SGHDT and CDR2 YYEEEE. V was shortened by 4 bases and J by 5 bases, with 15 bases between the two germline ends. Here the CDR3 reads CASSLGAGRTEAFF. The CDR3 region has the DNA TGTGCCAGCAGCCTCGGGGCAGGGAGGACTGAAGCTTTCTTT.

In this sample, this clone turned up a few times. J is TRBJ1-1 and V is TRBV11-2, with 7 bases aligning to TRBD1. The CDR3 sequence is 14 residues long. The V segment lost 5 bases and the J segment 0 bases; nucleotides outside the gene matches: 3. The V gene's germline CDR1 is SGHAT and CDR2 FQNNGV. The CDR3 DNA is TGTGCCAGCAGCCCGGGACAGTTGAACACTGAAGCTTTCTTT. Its translation is CASSPGQLNTEAFF.

This clone was seen a handful of times. Within the sample, other DNA sequences also encode this same CDR3. This chain joins TRBV9 and TRBJ2-3; no firm D call. Trimming removed 0 bases from V and 0 bases from J, with 5 bases in between. Germline CDR1 is SGDLS and CDR2 is YYNGEE. CDR3 length: 14 residues. The CDR3 reads CASSVGPSTDTQYF. CDR3 in DNA: TGTGCCAGCAGCGTAGGGCCGAGCACAGATACGCAGTATTTT.

To note about this clone: One end of the junction is discordant with germline, which a read error may explain. The chain recombines TRBV7-7 with TRBJ2-3; TRBD1 might be the D (5 bases). The CDR3 consists of 13 residues. Germline V gene sequence: CDR1 SSHAT, CDR2 FNYEAQ (reference sequence). CDR3 DNA: TGTGCTAGCAGCTTACAGGGCACAGATACGCAGTATTTT. Translation gives CASSLQGTDTQYF.

The chain carries TRBV6-1 and TRBJ2-2, with 7 bases that match TRBD2. CDR1 and CDR2 from the germline V gene are MNHNS and SASEGT. The CDR3 extends over 14 amino acids. J lost 1 base, V lost 10 bases, and 6 bases had no gene match. Written as DNA, the CDR3 is TGTGCCAACTCGGGACTACTGAACACCGGGGAGCTGTTTTTT. Encoded protein: CANSGLLNTGELFF.

There are a few counts of this clone. The V and J genes are TRBV18 and TRBJ2-5, with TRBD1 identical over 7 bases. The CDR3 length is 11 residues. In germline, CDR1 is KGHSH, CDR2 LQKENI. V shed 6 bases, J shed 9 bases, and the junction held 4 bases outside the gene matches. The CDR3 nucleotides are TGTGCCAGCTCGTATGACAGGGCCCAGTACTTC. This gives the protein CASSYDRAQYF. The full variable domain, rest sourced from reference TRBV18 and TRBJ2-5, is NAGVMQNPRHLVRRRGQEARLRCSPMKGHSHVYWYRQLPEEGLKFMVYLQKENIIDESGMPKERFSAEFPKEGPSILRIQQVVRGDSAAYFCASSYDRAQYFGPGTRLLVL.

V and J are TRBV5-4 and TRBJ2-2; the D gene is possibly TRBD2 (6 bases). Germline-derived CDR1 and CDR2 are SGHNT and YYREEE (reference sequence). Trimming pared 4 bases from V and 2 bases from J, leaving 12 bases between. The CDR3 runs 15 residues. CDR3 nucleotide sequence: TGTGCCAGCAGCGCCGGGACTTCAAACACCGGGGAGCTGTTTTTT. Translation: CASSAGTSNTGELFF.

This clone was found a few times. The rearrangement links TRBV9 to TRBJ2-2; D unclear. The CDR3 contains 16 residues. Germline V CDR1 and CDR2: SGDLS, YYNGEE. Trimming took off 0 bases at V and 4 bases at J, with 13 bases between the two ends. DNA of the CDR3: TGTGCCAGCAGCGTAGATAACAGATTGGGCACCGGGGAGCTGTTTTTT. Amino acid sequence: CASSVDNRLGTGELFF.

This clone was seen only a few times. The V and J genes are TRBV18 and TRBJ1-1; the D gene is possibly TRBD1 (5 bases). This CDR3 has 14 residues. The V and J ends lost 1 base and 2 bases respectively, with 8 bases between them. CDR1 KGHSH and CDR2 LQKENI come from the germline V gene. CDR3 DNA: TGTGCCAGCTCACCACTCGGGGGAAACACTGAAGCTTTCTTT. Residues: CASSPLGGNTEAFF.

The J gene is TRBJ2-3, the V gene TRBV11-1; D might be TRBD1 (5 bases). Trimming took off 3 bases at V and 8 bases at J, with 12 bases between the two ends. CDR1 is SGHAT and CDR2 is FQDESV in the germline V gene (reference sequence). The CDR3 length is 13 residues. CDR3 protein: CASSFRQQATQYF. DNA for the CDR3: TGTGCCAGCAGCTTCAGACAGCAGGCTACGCAGTATTTT.

This clone has only a few counts. In DNA form, the CDR3 reads TGCGCCAGCACACCGGACAGGGGAGCCACCGGGGAGCTGTTTTTT. The encoded protein is CASTPDRGATGELFF. V usage is TRBV5-1 and J usage is TRBJ2-2, with 9 positions matching TRBD1. Germline loops: CDR1 SGHRS, CDR2 YFSETQ. The CDR3 runs 15 residues. Trimming took 6 bases from V and 4 from J; bases not matched to a gene: 7.

This clone was counted between two and nine times. One junction end does not reproduce the germline sequence, and a read error may be involved. CDR3 bases: TGTGCCAGCAGCGTAGACAGCTACAAGCAGTACTTC. It yields the protein CASSVDSYKQYF. The V and J genes are TRBV2 and TRBJ2-7; D is perhaps TRBD1 (5 bases). The germline V gene has CDR1 SNHLY and CDR2 FYNNEI. This CDR3 has 12 residues.

This clone was seen a few times. The V gene is TRBV5-5, the J gene TRBJ2-3; a weak D match, TRBD1 (7 bases). The CDR3 length is 14 residues. Germline CDR1 and CDR2: SGHKS and YYEKEE (reference sequence). Trimming pared 2 bases from V and 5 bases from J, leaving 12 bases between. This CDR3 is CASSFRQGGDTQYF. CDR3 coding DNA: TGTGCCAGCAGCTTCAGACAGGGAGGAGATACGCAGTATTTT.

V usage is TRBV5-6 and J usage is TRBJ2-3, with D tentatively TRBD1 (5 bases). The CDR3 is made up of 16 amino acids. The V gene lost 4 bases and the J gene lost 0 bases, with 15 bases spanning the gap. CDR1 is SGHDT and CDR2 is YYEEEE in the germline V gene. The CDR3 nucleotides are TGTGCCAGCAGCCTGGTTCTACAGGAAAGCACAGATACGCAGTATTTT. Encoded protein: CASSLVLQESTDTQYF.